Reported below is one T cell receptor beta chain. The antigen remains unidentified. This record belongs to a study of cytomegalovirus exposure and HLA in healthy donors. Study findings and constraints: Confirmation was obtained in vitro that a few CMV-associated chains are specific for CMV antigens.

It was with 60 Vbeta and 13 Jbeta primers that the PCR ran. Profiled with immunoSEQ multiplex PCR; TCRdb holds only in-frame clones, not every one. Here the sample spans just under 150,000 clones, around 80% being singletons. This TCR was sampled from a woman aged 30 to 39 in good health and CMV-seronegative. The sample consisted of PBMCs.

This CDR3 is CASSGEPLSGGDEQFF. CDR3 DNA sequence: TGTGCCAGCAGTGGGGAACCTCTTAGCGGGGGGGATGAGCAGTTCTTC. This rearrangement joins TRBV2 to TRBJ2-1; 11 bases match TRBD2. V shed 4 bases, J shed 8 bases, and the junction held 10 bases outside the gene matches. The germline gives CDR1 SNHLY, CDR2 FYNNEI. This CDR3 contains 16 residues.